This entry features one TCR beta chain sequence. The protocol was immunoSEQ multiplex PCR, while the TCRdb copy is restricted to in-frame clones and leaves out a portion. This table has about 320,000 clones, around 81% appearing once. Treatment described: around 19 received Ad26.COV2.S at low or high dose, single or two shots; about 5 received placebo; per-sample allocation not given. On day 63 after the first injection, vaccine and placebo recipients gave samples. This sample stems from a study of Ad26.COV2.S vaccination and SARS-CoV-2 variants. CDR1 is MNHEY and CDR2 is SVGAGI in the germline V gene. The V and J ends lost 7 bases and 1 base, in that order; junction bases with no gene match: 6. This CDR3 region has 15 residues.

V and J are TRBV6-5 and TRBJ2-3, with 9 positions matching TRBD1. This sample comprised peripheral blood, obtained in a trial of Ad26.COV2.S vaccine versus placebo. The sequence derives from a person aged 18-65 years who received the Ad26.COV2.S COVID-19 vaccine or a placebo. CDR3 nucleotide sequence: TGTGCCAGCACCAGGACAGGGGTGGGCACAGATACGCAGTATTTT. The encoded protein is CASTRTGVGTDTQYF.